A selection of T cell receptor beta chains follows, all from one sample in a study of cytomegalovirus exposure and HLA in healthy donors. TCRdb's copy holds only in-frame clones and misses some; the assay was immunoSEQ multiplex PCR. The repertoire holds some 150,000 clones, about four fifths seen once, with approximately 3% in the top ten. Material for sequencing was PBMCs. These receptors came from a man aged 18 to 30 in good health and CMV-seronegative. Both conserved end residues are part of each CDR3. Each record gives: J gene, clone size, D gene, V gene, CDR3 protein, CDR3 DNA. D genes are given only for firm matches. Clone size is stated in some rows and not others, as once, few, many or a class when expanded.

>TRBJ2-1|.|.|TRBV4-2
CASSPQSGISGNEQFF
TGTGCCAGCAGCCCTCAGTCGGGAATTTCGGGCAATGAGCAGTTCTTC
>TRBJ1-2|few|.|TRBV4-3
CASSQARSANYGYTF
TGCGCCAGCAGCCAAGCCAGGTCGGCCAACTATGGCTACACCTTC
>TRBJ2-3|.|.|TRBV7-8
CASSLLESSFDSADTQYF
TGTGCCAGCAGCTTATTAGAGTCTAGCTTTGATAGCGCAGATACGCAGTATTTT
>TRBJ2-1|.|.|TRBV4-2
CASSQDLYGVLSSYNEQFF
TGTGCCAGCAGCCAAGATCTTTACGGGGTCCTAAGCTCCTACAATGAGCAGTTCTTC
>TRBJ2-1|few|TRBD2|TRBV27
CASSLGTSSYNEQFF
TGTGCCAGCAGTTTAGGGACTAGCTCTTACAATGAGCAGTTCTTC
>TRBJ2-4|.|.|TRBV11-2
CASSLASAGAKNIQYF
TGTGCCAGCAGCTTAGCGAGTGCGGGAGCCAAAAACATTCAGTACTTC
>TRBJ2-1|.|TRBD2|TRBV4-3
CASSQDASGVYSSYNEQFF
TGCGCCAGCAGCCAAGATGCTAGCGGGGTTTATAGCTCCTACAATGAGCAGTTCTTC
>TRBJ2-1|.|TRBD1|TRBV19
CASSIGGPSQVTYNEQFF
TGTGCCAGTTCAATAGGGGGCCCAAGCCAAGTTACTTACAATGAGCAGTTCTTC
>TRBJ1-2|.|.|TRBV7-9
CASSLPGVYDGYTF
TGTGCCAGCAGCCTACCCGGGGTGTACGATGGCTACACCTTC
>TRBJ2-2|once|TRBD1|TRBV2
CAGKETGDPNTGELFF
TGTGCCGGAAAAGAAACAGGGGACCCGAACACCGGGGAGCTGTTTTTT
>TRBJ1-2|.|.|TRBV6-5
CASSYEGRDGYTF
TGTGCCAGCAGTTACGAGGGGAGGGACGGCTACACCTTC
>TRBJ2-3|.|.|TRBV2
CASSEAEQEYTDTQYF
TGTGCCAGCAGTGAAGCAGAACAGGAGTACACAGATACGCAGTATTTT